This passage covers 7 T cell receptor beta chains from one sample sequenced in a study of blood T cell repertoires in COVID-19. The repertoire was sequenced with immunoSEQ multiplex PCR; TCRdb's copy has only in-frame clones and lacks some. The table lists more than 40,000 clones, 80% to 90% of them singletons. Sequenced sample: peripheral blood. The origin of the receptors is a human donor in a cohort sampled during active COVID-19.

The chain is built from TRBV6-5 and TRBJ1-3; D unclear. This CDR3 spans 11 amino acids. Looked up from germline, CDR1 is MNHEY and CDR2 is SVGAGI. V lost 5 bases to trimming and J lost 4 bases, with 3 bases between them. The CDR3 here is CASSLGNTIYF. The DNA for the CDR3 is TGTGCCAGCAGTCTGGGAAACACCATATATTTT.

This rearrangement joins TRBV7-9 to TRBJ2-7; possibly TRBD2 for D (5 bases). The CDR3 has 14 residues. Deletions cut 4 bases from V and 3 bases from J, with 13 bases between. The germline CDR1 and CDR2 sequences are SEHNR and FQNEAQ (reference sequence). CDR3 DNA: TGTGCCAGCAGCTCCGGAGGCTCGCTCTACGAGCAGTACTTC. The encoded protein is CASSSGGSLYEQYF.

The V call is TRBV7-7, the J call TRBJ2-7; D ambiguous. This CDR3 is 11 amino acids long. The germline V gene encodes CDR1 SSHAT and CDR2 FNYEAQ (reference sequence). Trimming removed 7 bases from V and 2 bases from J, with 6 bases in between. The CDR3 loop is CASNSPYEQYF. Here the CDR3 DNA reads TGTGCCAGCAATTCTCCCTACGAGCAGTACTTC.

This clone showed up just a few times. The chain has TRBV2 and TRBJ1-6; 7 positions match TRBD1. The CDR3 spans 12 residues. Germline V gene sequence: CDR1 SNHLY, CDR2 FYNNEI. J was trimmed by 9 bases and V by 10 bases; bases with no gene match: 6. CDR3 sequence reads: CAIMTGSSPLHF. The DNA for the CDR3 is TGTGCCATCATGACAGGGAGTTCACCCCTCCACTTT. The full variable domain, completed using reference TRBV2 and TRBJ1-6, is EPEVTQTPSHQVTQMGQEVILRCVPISNHLYFYWYRQILGQKVEFLVSFYNNEISEKSEIFDDQFSVERPDGSNFTLKIRSTKLEDSAMYFCAIMTGSSPLHFGNGTRLTVT.

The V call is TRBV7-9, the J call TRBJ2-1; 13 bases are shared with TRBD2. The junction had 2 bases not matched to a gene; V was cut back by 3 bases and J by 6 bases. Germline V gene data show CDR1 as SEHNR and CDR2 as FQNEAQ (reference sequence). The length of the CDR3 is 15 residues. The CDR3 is CASSFGLAGVNEQFF. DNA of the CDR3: TGTGCCAGCAGCTTCGGACTAGCGGGAGTCAATGAGCAGTTCTTC.

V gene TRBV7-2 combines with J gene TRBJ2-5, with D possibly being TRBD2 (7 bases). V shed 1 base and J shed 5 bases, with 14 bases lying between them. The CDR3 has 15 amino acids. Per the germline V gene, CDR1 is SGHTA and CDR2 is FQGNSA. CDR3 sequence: CASSLESGGRETQYF. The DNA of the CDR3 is TGTGCCAGCAGCTTAGAGTCGGGGGGCAGGGAGACCCAGTACTTC.

The CDR3 DNA reads TGTGCCAGCAGCTTAGAGCCAGGTGTGAACGAGCAGTACTTC. Protein: CASSLEPGVNEQYF. The V call is TRBV7-6, the J call TRBJ2-7; no firm D call. V shed 1 base and J shed 5 bases, with 12 bases lying between them. CDR1 and CDR2 from the germline V gene are SGHVS and FNYEAQ. This CDR3 spans 14 amino acids.